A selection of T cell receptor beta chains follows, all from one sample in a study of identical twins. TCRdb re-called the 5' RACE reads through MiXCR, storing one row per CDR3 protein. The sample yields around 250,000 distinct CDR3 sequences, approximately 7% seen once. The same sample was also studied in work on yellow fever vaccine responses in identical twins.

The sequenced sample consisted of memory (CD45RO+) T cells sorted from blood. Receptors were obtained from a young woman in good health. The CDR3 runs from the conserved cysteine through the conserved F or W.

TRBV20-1,CSARPPHGAGNTIYF
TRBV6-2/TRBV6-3,CASSYPRRNNQPQHF
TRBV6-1,CASSEALGGVAGVGQFF
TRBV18,CASSWGAQETQYF
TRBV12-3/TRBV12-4,CASSLGVGQGQETQYF
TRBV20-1,CSATGLVPDTQYF
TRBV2,CASSTLAGRETQYF
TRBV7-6,CASSPGEFYGYTF
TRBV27,CASSPEAGGAYNEQFF
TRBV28,CASRTIGTGGPSTEAFF
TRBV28,CASSYSSVEQYF
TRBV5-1,CASSLAEKTGETDTQYF
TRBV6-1,CASSVEGGNQPQHF
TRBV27,CASRSRVGYGYTF
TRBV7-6,CASSQSYAGDEQFF
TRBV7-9,CASSIPGTGVGNTIYF
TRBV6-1,CASSEVGAVRGNTEAFF
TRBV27,CASSDRGRSGELFF
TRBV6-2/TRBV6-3,CASSSYRDSEAFF
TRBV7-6,CASSLGSNMNTEAFF
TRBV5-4,CASRPGLAFRLGVSYNEQFF
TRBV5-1,CASSSDRGYNEQFF
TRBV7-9,CASSLVQGAGNEQFF
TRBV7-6,CASSPSGPYEQYF
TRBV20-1,CSARGKAGVHEQFF
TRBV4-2,CASNQGGGGETQYF
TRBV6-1,CASSLSLSGNTIYF
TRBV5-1,CASSLAAGYNEQFF
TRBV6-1,CASRQTGVPPYNEQFF
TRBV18,CASSSPIKQFF
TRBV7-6,CASSTGSGASGGAQYF
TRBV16,CASSPPTGQGIYEQYF
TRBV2,CAGSGQQRGSPLHF